The next 27 T cell receptor beta chains were all read from a single sample in a study of CD8+ T cells in alopecia areata. Investigators isolated RNA and reverse transcribed it into cDNA to act as the sequencing template. Measured with immunoSEQ multiplex PCR; TCRdb has only the in-frame clones, and not every one. The sample holds over 150,000 clones, 59% seen once. The sample consisted of CD4+ T cells sorted from blood, taken at week 0. The source of these receptors is a human donor with alopecia areata.

J is TRBJ2-7 and V is TRBV5-5; D is unclear. The CDR3 contains 16 residues. Trimming took off 0 bases at V and 0 bases at J, with 13 bases between the two ends. Per the germline V gene, CDR1 is SGHKS and CDR2 is YYEKEE (reference sequence). The CDR3 nucleotides read TGTGCCAGCAGCTTGGGTCAGACCCTTAGCTCCTACGAGCAGTACTTC. It encodes CASSLGQTLSSYEQYF.

The chain uses TRBV7-2 and TRBJ2-5; no reliable D call. The CDR3 is made up of 12 amino acids. Per the germline V gene, CDR1 is SGHTA and CDR2 is FQGNSA. Trimming took 5 bases from V and 3 from J, leaving 7 bases between them. This chain's CDR3 is CASSPAKETQYF. The CDR3 DNA sequence: TGTGCCAGCAGCCCCGCAAAAGAGACCCAGTACTTC.

The V gene is TRBV4-1, the J gene TRBJ1-1, with D unresolved. The CDR3 totals 16 residues. Germline lookup yields CDR1 MGHRA and CDR2 YSYEKL. Deletions cut 0 bases from V and 0 bases from J, with 11 bases between. This CDR3 reads CASSQESRGVNTEAFF. The DNA of the CDR3 is TGCGCCAGCAGCCAAGAGTCACGTGGAGTGAACACTGAAGCTTTCTTT.

This chain links TRBV29-1 with TRBJ1-2; D may be TRBD1 (6 bases). This CDR3 has 12 residues. The V gene's germline CDR1 is SQVTM and CDR2 ANQGSEA. Between the trimmed V and J ends, which lost 1 base and 4 bases, there was a span of 7 bases. The CDR3: CSVEAGAYGYTF. The CDR3 coding sequence is TGCAGCGTTGAAGCAGGGGCCTATGGCTACACCTTC.

The chain is built from TRBV2 and TRBJ2-7, with 7 bases matching TRBD2. The germline V gene encodes CDR1 SNHLY and CDR2 FYNNEI. V shed 8 bases and J 1 base; nucleotides not matched to a gene: 8. The CDR3 length is 14 residues. The CDR3 region has the DNA TGTGCCAGCGACAGCGGGGTGAGGTCCTACGAGCAGTACTTC. Protein sequence: CASDSGVRSYEQYF.

The chain recombines TRBV30 with TRBJ1-4; D is unresolved. From germline, CDR1 is GTSNPN and CDR2 SVGIG (reference sequence). With 0 bases removed from V and 1 base from J, the gap between germline ends came to 6 bases. CDR3 length equals 14 residues. The CDR3 reads CAWSVGGTNEKLFF. The CDR3 region has the DNA TGTGCCTGGAGTGTAGGCGGAACTAATGAAAAACTGTTTTTT.

The chain couples TRBV7-9 to TRBJ1-6, with a weak D call TRBD1 (5 bases). V was shortened by 7 bases and J by 0 bases, with 13 bases between the two germline ends. Germline assignment: CDR1 SEHNR and CDR2 FQNEAQ (reference sequence). The CDR3 is 16 amino acids. For the CDR3, the DNA is TGTGCCAGCACCGCGGACACCAGCTCCTATAATTCACCCCTCCACTTT. Translating gives CASTADTSSYNSPLHF. Filled out from reference TRBV7-9 and TRBJ1-6, the complete variable domain reads DTGVSQNPRHKITKRGQNVTFRCDPISEHNRLYWYRQTLGQGPEFLTYFQNEAQLEKSRLLSDRFSAERPKGSFSTLEIQRTEQGDSAMYLCASTADTSSYNSPLHFGNGTRLTVT.

J is TRBJ2-2 and V is TRBV23-1, with D tentatively TRBD2 (5 bases). TRBV23-1 is given ORF status, its function remaining uncertain. Between the trimmed V and J ends, which lost 1 base and 0 bases, there was a span of 6 bases. The CDR3 is made up of 15 amino acids. CDR3 loop: CASSQWRANTGELFF. The CDR3 nucleotides are TGCGCCAGCAGTCAATGGCGGGCGAACACCGGGGAGCTGTTTTTT.

The chain has TRBV29-1 and TRBJ1-4; D unresolved. Germline assignment: CDR1 SQVTM and CDR2 ANQGSEA. The CDR3 sequence is 14 residues long. V dropped 6 bases and J dropped 4 bases, with 15 bases sitting between them. CDR3 sequence reads: CSVQQRLLNEKLFF. The DNA for the CDR3 is TGCAGCGTCCAACAGCGACTCCTTAATGAAAAACTGTTTTTT.

The gene calls are TRBV4-2 and TRBJ2-1; unclear D gene. Germline V gene data show CDR1 as LGHNA and CDR2 as YNFKEQ. The CDR3 consists of 16 residues. The V end lost 1 base, the J end lost 3 bases, and 13 bases lay between the germline ends. The chain's CDR3 is CASSQGLSGFYNEQFF. For the CDR3, the DNA is TGTGCCAGCAGCCAAGGGCTCTCCGGGTTCTACAATGAGCAGTTCTTC.

The chain couples TRBV30 to TRBJ2-7, with 10 positions matching TRBD1. CDR3 length equals 14 residues. Germline V gives CDR1 GTSNPN, CDR2 SVGIG (reference sequence). V dropped 0 bases and J dropped 7; count of bases not matched to a gene: 6. The CDR3 is CAWSVKGQGREQYF. DNA of the CDR3: TGTGCCTGGAGTGTAAAGGGACAGGGGAGGGAGCAGTACTTC.

This clone was seen more than once but under ten times. The rearrangement joins TRBV4-1 to TRBJ2-5; D is perhaps TRBD2 (5 bases). The CDR3 consists of 15 residues. Trimming stripped 6 bases from V and 0 bases from J, with 14 bases between. The germline V gene has CDR1 MGHRA and CDR2 YSYEKL. CDR3 protein: CASRDYDTNQETQYF. CDR3 nucleotide sequence: TGCGCCAGCAGAGACTACGACACGAACCAAGAGACCCAGTACTTC.

The chain links TRBV29-1 to TRBJ2-5; tentatively, D is TRBD1 (5 bases). The CDR3 covers 13 residues. V lost 7 bases and J lost 2, with 14 bases in between. The germline CDR1 and CDR2 sequences are SQVTM and ANQGSEA. The DNA of the CDR3 is TGCAGCGGATTGGTTAGGGGTCAAGAGACCCAGTACTTC. Amino acid sequence: CSGLVRGQETQYF.

This clone was detected only a few times. Distinct nucleotide sequences in the sample also encode this CDR3. The CDR3 nucleotides read TGCGCCAGCAGCTTGGCAGGGGTCGGTTCACCCCTCCACTTT. It encodes CASSLAGVGSPLHF. The chain is built from TRBV5-1 and TRBJ1-6; D perhaps matches TRBD1 (6 bases). From germline, CDR1 is SGHRS and CDR2 YFSETQ. The CDR3 loop spans 14 amino acids. Trimming shortened V by 0 bases and J by 9 bases, and 10 bases separated the two germline ends. The full variable domain, its missing parts supplied by reference TRBV5-1 and TRBJ1-6, is KAGVTQTPRYLIKTRGQQVTLSCSPISGHRSVSWYQQTPGQGLQFLFEYFSETQRNKGNFPGRFSGRQFSNSRSEMNVSTLELGDSALYLCASSLAGVGSPLHFGNGTRLTVT.

The rearrangement links TRBV10-3 to TRBJ2-7; no firm D call. The CDR3 has 13 amino acids. Trimming removed 3 bases at V and 5 bases at J, with 11 bases between. CDR1 and CDR2 (germline): ENHRY, SYGVKD. The CDR3 sequence: CAISETQSNEQYF. CDR3 coding DNA: TGTGCCATCAGTGAAACCCAGTCGAACGAGCAGTACTTC.

This sequence joins TRBV20-1 and TRBJ1-1; no reliable D call. The CDR3 is made up of 11 amino acids. V lost 3 bases, J lost 7 bases, and 9 bases lay in between. Germline V lookup: CDR1 DFQATT, CDR2 SNEGSKA (reference sequence). CDR3 DNA sequence: TGCAGTGCTAGTCGGCCAGATGAAGCTTTCTTT. This encodes CSASRPDEAFF.

Only a few counts were recorded for this clone. The chain carries TRBV4-1 and TRBJ2-7, with 9 bases matching TRBD1. CDR3 length equals 14 residues. Germline trimming cut 3 bases from V and 2 bases from J; bases unmatched to any gene: 2. Germline V gives CDR1 MGHRA, CDR2 YSYEKL. CDR3 sequence (DNA): TGCGCCAGCAGCCATGGGGACAGGGCCTACGAGCAGTACTTC. This gives the protein CASSHGDRAYEQYF.

This clone appeared once. The genes are TRBV9 and TRBJ1-6; no clear D gene. Germline V lookup: CDR1 SGDLS, CDR2 YYNGEE. V was clipped by 0 bases and J by 13 bases, with 14 bases between them. The CDR3 totals 14 residues. CDR3 nucleotide sequence: TGTGCCAGCAGCGTAGATGCCTCTCCGTATCCCCTCCACTTT. This translates into CASSVDASPYPLHF.

This clone was detected a few times. The chain recombines TRBV7-9 with TRBJ1-6; D is ambiguous. The CDR3 contains 14 residues. From germline, CDR1 is SEHNR and CDR2 FQNEAQ (reference sequence). V lost 5 bases to trimming and J lost 7 bases, with 12 bases between them. CDR3 residues: CASSLEGLNSPLHF. In DNA form, the CDR3 reads TGTGCCAGCAGCCTAGAGGGTTTGAATTCACCCCTCCACTTT.

The chain couples TRBV29-1 to TRBJ2-4; 9 bases match TRBD1. This CDR3 spans 13 amino acids. Germline trimming cut 6 bases from V and 7 bases from J; bases unmatched to any gene: 7. The germline V gene encodes CDR1 SQVTM and CDR2 ANQGSEA. This CDR3 is CSVAGQGRNIQYF. CDR3 in DNA: TGCAGCGTCGCAGGACAGGGGAGGAACATTCAGTACTTC.

The gene calls are TRBV19 and TRBJ2-2; no clear D gene. Per germline, CDR1 LNHDA and CDR2 SQIVND (reference sequence). The V gene lost 8 bases and the J gene lost 6 bases, with 10 bases spanning the gap. The CDR3 is 12 residues long. CDR3 coding DNA: TGTGCCAGTGTAACATTTCCCGGGGAGCTGTTTTTT. Amino acid sequence: CASVTFPGELFF.

The chain combines TRBV27 with TRBJ1-1; D not resolved. V gave up 3 bases and J gave up 2 bases, with 10 bases separating them. Per germline, CDR1 MNHEY and CDR2 SMNVEV (reference sequence). The CDR3 is 14 residues long. CDR3 region: CASSFISRNTEAFF. CDR3 sequence (DNA): TGTGCCAGCAGTTTTATCTCTAGAAACACTGAAGCTTTCTTT.

The CDR3 nucleotides read TGCAGCGTTGTTGGCAGACACATGAACACTGAAGCTTTCTTT. Amino acid sequence: CSVVGRHMNTEAFF. The J gene is TRBJ1-1, the V gene TRBV29-1; no clear D. The CDR3 covers 14 residues. CDR1 is SQVTM and CDR2 is ANQGSEA in the germline V gene. V lost 4 bases to trimming and J lost 0 bases, with 12 bases between them.

The rearrangement links TRBV7-9 to TRBJ2-4; D gene uncertain. Trimming shortened V by 2 bases and J by 8 bases, and 13 bases separated the two germline ends. The CDR3 is 14 amino acids. Germline CDR1 is SEHNR and CDR2 is FQNEAQ (reference sequence). The CDR3 DNA follows: TGTGCCAGCAGCTTAATACAGAGGTCGGACATTCAGTACTTC. It codes for CASSLIQRSDIQYF.

V is TRBV4-1 and J is TRBJ2-2; 7 positions match TRBD2. This CDR3 region has 14 residues. Germline CDR1 is MGHRA and CDR2 is YSYEKL. Germline trimming cut 1 base from V and 6 bases from J; bases unmatched to any gene: 2. The CDR3 sequence is CASSQVGGAGELFF. CDR3 coding DNA: TGCGCCAGCAGCCAAGTTGGGGGGGCCGGGGAGCTGTTTTTT.

The genes are TRBV2 and TRBJ1-5; D unresolved. The CDR3 spans 16 residues. V lost 3 bases and J lost 0, with 12 bases in between. Germline V gives CDR1 SNHLY, CDR2 FYNNEI. The CDR3 region is CASSDDTRFSNQPQHF. The CDR3 DNA is TGTGCCAGCAGTGATGACACCCGCTTTAGCAATCAGCCCCAGCATTTT. Full variable domain (rest looked up from reference TRBV2 and TRBJ1-5): EPEVTQTPSHQVTQMGQEVILRCVPISNHLYFYWYRQILGQKVEFLVSFYNNEISEKSEIFDDQFSVERPDGSNFTLKIRSTKLEDSAMYFCASSDDTRFSNQPQHFGDGTRLSIL.

In the case of this clone: This CDR3 is also generated by other DNA sequences in the sample. V is TRBV18 and J is TRBJ2-5; D is unresolved. The CDR3 spans 12 residues. Per germline, CDR1 KGHSH and CDR2 LQKENI. Trimming stripped 0 bases from V and 5 bases from J, with 4 bases between. In DNA form, the CDR3 reads TGTGCCAGCTCACCACCGGGGGAGACCCAGTACTTC. Encoded protein: CASSPPGETQYF.